Below are 13 T cell receptor beta chains sequenced from a single sample in a study of CDR3 diversity in severe acne. One entry per CDR3 protein, called by TCRdb with MiXCR from the PCR reads. The table shows roughly 100,000 distinct CDR3 sequences, with roughly 51% occurring only once. Sequencing input: blood. These receptors all come from a male donor with acne.

The chain is built from TRBV10-3 and TRBJ2-7; D might be TRBD1 (5 bases). The CDR3 runs to 12 residues. CDR1 and CDR2 from the germline V gene are ENHRY and SYGVKD. The V end lost 10 bases, the J end lost 7 bases, and 17 bases lay between the germline ends. The CDR3 is CASRADNWEQYF. For the CDR3, the DNA is TGTGCCAGCAGGGCCGACAACTGGGAGCAGTACTTC.

There are many counts of this clonotype. The gene calls are TRBV15 and TRBJ1-2; D unclear. V lost 3 bases and J 5 bases, leaving 13 bases between the germline ends. Looked up from germline, CDR1 is LNHNV and CDR2 is YYDKDF (reference sequence). This CDR3 is built from 14 residues. The CDR3 loop reads CATSRTVDRYGYTF. CDR3 sequence (DNA): TGTGCCACCAGCAGGACGGTGGACCGATATGGCTACACCTTC. The whole variable domain, remainder taken from reference TRBV15 and TRBJ1-2, is DAMVIQNPRYQVTQFGKPVTLSCSQTLNHNVMYWYQQKSSQAPKLLFHYYDKDFNNEADTPDNFQSRRPNTSFCFLDIRSPGLGDTAMYLCATSRTVDRYGYTFGSGTRLTVV.

The J gene is TRBJ2-7, the V gene TRBV25-1; the D gene is possibly TRBD2 (5 bases). The J call may not be correct, given that the DNA end is closer to TRBJ2-1. Germline V gene lookup returns CDR1 MGHDK and CDR2 SYGVNS. The CDR3 contains 11 residues. The chain's CDR3 is CASSEPGEQFF. The CDR3 bases are TGTGCCAGCAGTGAACCGGGAGAGCAGTTCTTC.

This chain connects TRBV11-2 to TRBJ2-7; no reliable D call. The length of the CDR3 is 11 residues. Germline loops: CDR1 SGHAT, CDR2 FQNNGV. The V gene lost 5 bases and the J gene lost 3 bases, with 5 bases spanning the gap. This CDR3 reads CASSPNYEQYF. The DNA of the CDR3 is TGTGCCAGCAGCCCTAACTACGAGCAGTACTTC.

With regard to this clonotype: Relative to the germline gene, one junction end is altered; a read error may explain this. The chain joins TRBV11-3 to TRBJ2-3; 8 nucleotides agree with TRBD2. Germline CDR1 reads SGHNT; CDR2 reads YENEEA. This CDR3 contains 15 residues. The CDR3 spells CASSLVGLADDTRYF. CDR3 bases: TGTGCCAGCAGCTTAGTCGGACTAGCTGACGATACGCGGTATTTT.

Comments on this clonotype: One end of the junction does not line up with germline, which may come from a read error. V is TRBV6-1 and J is TRBJ2-3; 7 bases fit TRBD2. Germline V gene lookup returns CDR1 MNHNS and CDR2 SASEGT. This CDR3 is built from 14 residues. The CDR3 reads CASSEKREPDAQYF. As DNA, the CDR3 is TGTGCCAGCAGTGAAAAGCGGGAACCAGATGCGCAGTATTTT.

Notes on this clonotype: A junction boundary mismatches the germline segment, possibly from a read error. The chain is built from TRBV9 and TRBJ2-7; D is unresolved. Germline V CDR1 and CDR2: SGDLS, YYNGEE. The CDR3 totals 13 residues. CDR3 sequence (DNA): TGTGCTAGCAGCGTACCGCCCCCTTGCGAGCAGTACTTC. Amino acid sequence: CASSVPPPCEQYF.

The sample holds a few counts of this clonotype. One base away lies a much larger clone, so this may be a sequencing read error. The rearrangement uses TRBV2 and TRBJ2-3, with 16 nucleotides matching TRBD2. The CDR3 consists of 16 residues. From germline, CDR1 is SNHLY and CDR2 FYNNEI. Written as DNA, the CDR3 is TGTGCCAGCAGGATGGGACTAGCGGGAGGGTTGGATACGCTGTATTTT. Amino acid sequence: CASRMGLAGGLDTLYF. Using reference TRBV2 and TRBJ2-3 for the parts outside the CDR3, the full variable domain is EPEVTQTPSHQVTQMGQEVILRCVPISNHLYFYWYRQILGQKVEFLVSFYNNEISEKSEIFDDQFSVERPDGSNFTLKIRSTKLEDSAMYFCASRMGLAGGLDTLYFGPGTRLTVL.

This clonotype occurred once. This rearrangement joins TRBV29-1 to TRBJ2-7, with a tentative D call TRBD2 (5 bases). With 4 bases removed from V and 7 bases from J, the gap between germline ends came to 11 bases. In germline, CDR1 is SQVTM, CDR2 ANQGSEA. This CDR3 contains 11 residues. The CDR3 is CSVGGSREQYF. In DNA, the CDR3 is TGCAGCGTTGGAGGGTCGCGAGAGCAGTACTTC.

This clonotype was detected only a few times. V gene TRBV4-2 combines with J gene TRBJ2-1, with 13 bases fitting TRBD2. V lost 0 bases, J lost 6 bases, and 2 bases stayed unmatched. The CDR3 is 16 amino acids. Germline-derived CDR1 and CDR2 are LGHNA and YNFKEQ. CDR3 sequence: CASSQDRTSGSNEQFF. In DNA, the CDR3 is TGTGCCAGCAGCCAAGATCGGACTAGCGGGAGCAATGAGCAGTTCTTC.

The count of this clonotype is one. The chain has TRBV12-3 or TRBV12-4 and TRBJ2-2, with D unclear. V was trimmed by 5 bases and J by 2 bases, leaving 15 bases between them. The CDR3 totals 16 residues. CDR3 bases: TGTGCCAGCAGTCCCCCCATTGAATCTAACACCGGGGAGCTGTTTTTT. Amino acids: CASSPPIESNTGELFF.

V and J are TRBV4-3 and TRBJ1-5; 9 positions match TRBD1. With V trimmed by 3 bases and J by 6 bases, 3 bases remained unmatched. Germline CDR1 LGHNA, CDR2 YSLEER. The CDR3 consists of 14 residues. Here the CDR3 DNA reads TGCGCCAGCAGCCAGACAGGGGGGTCTCAGCCCCAGCATTTT. The encoded protein is CASSQTGGSQPQHF.

This clonotype has ten or more counts. V usage is TRBV6-1 and J usage is TRBJ2-7; unclear D gene. The germline V gene encodes CDR1 MNHNS and CDR2 SASEGT. The CDR3 covers 13 residues. The V gene lost 5 bases and the J gene lost 6 bases, with 14 bases spanning the gap. CDR3 nucleotides: TGTGCCAGCAGTAACAGTCCCGCCGGCGAGCAGTACGTC. Translating it yields CASSNSPAGEQYV.